A selection of T cell receptor beta chains follows, all from one sample in a study of T cell repertoires in cytomegalovirus infection. TCRdb analysed the reads with MiXCR anew, one entry per CDR3 protein. The sample lists some 320,000 distinct CDR3 sequences, 25% to 35% seen once, with 15% to 25% in the top ten. Their recognized antigens are unknown. This sample comprised cultured PBMCs, obtained from culture after CMV antigen stimulation. The receptors come from a human donor in good health (CMV status not recorded). Some clones in this sample may be carry-over from other donors' samples. Each CDR3 is given with its conserved first and last residue. The D gene is left open where the match is weak. Part of the rows lack a size; the others show once, few, many or a class for expanded clones.

j_call: TRBJ1-3
clone_size: NA
d_call: NA
v_call: TRBV7-2
cdr3_aa: CASSFSIHHSGNTIYF
cdr3_nt: TGTGCCAGCAGCTTCTCAATCCACCACTCTGGAAACACCATATATTTT

j_call: TRBJ2-5
clone_size: many
d_call: NA
v_call: TRBV19
cdr3_aa: CASSIRETQYF
cdr3_nt: TGTGCCAGTAGTATCCGAGAGACCCAGTACTTC

j_call: TRBJ1-5
clone_size: NA
d_call: NA
v_call: TRBV7-8
cdr3_aa: CASSLDTDDYSNQPQHF
cdr3_nt: TGTGCCAGCAGCTTAGATACAGACGATTATAGCAATCAGCCCCAGCATTTT

j_call: TRBJ2-5
clone_size: few
d_call: NA
v_call: TRBV10-3
cdr3_aa: CAISESKGEETQYF
cdr3_nt: TGTGCCATCAGTGAGTCGAAGGGGGAAGAGACCCAGTACTTC

j_call: TRBJ2-5
clone_size: NA
d_call: NA
v_call: TRBV11-2
cdr3_aa: CASSLRVGAQAQYF
cdr3_nt: TGTGCCAGCAGCTTACGGGTTGGGGCCCAGGCCCAGTACTTC

j_call: TRBJ2-7
clone_size: NA
d_call: NA
v_call: TRBV5-3
cdr3_aa: CASSLQGPDYEQYF
cdr3_nt: TGTGCCAGCAGCTTACAGGGCCCTGACTACGAGCAGTACTTC

j_call: TRBJ1-5
clone_size: many
d_call: NA
v_call: TRBV15
cdr3_aa: CATSRDSNTGAGNQPQHF
cdr3_nt: TGTGCCACCAGCAGAGATAGTAATACAGGCGCAGGCAATCAGCCCCAGCATTTT

j_call: TRBJ2-7
clone_size: few
d_call: NA
v_call: TRBV19
cdr3_aa: CASSIASGDTFSYEQYF
cdr3_nt: TGTGCCAGTAGTATCGCGTCCGGGGACACCTTTTCCTACGAGCAGTACTTC

j_call: TRBJ2-5
clone_size: few
d_call: NA
v_call: TRBV12-3/TRBV12-4
cdr3_aa: CASSAGRTAQYF
cdr3_nt: TGTGCCAGCAGCGCCGGGCGGACGGCCCAGTACTTC

j_call: TRBJ2-7
clone_size: few
d_call: TRBD1
v_call: TRBV20-1
cdr3_aa: CSGEVDRGYEQYF
cdr3_nt: TGCAGTGGGGAGGTGGACAGGGGCTACGAGCAGTACTTC

j_call: TRBJ2-1
clone_size: many
d_call: TRBD2
v_call: TRBV7-2
cdr3_aa: CASSFSGRGGREQFF
cdr3_nt: TGTGCCAGCAGCTTTAGCGGGAGGGGGGGGCGGGAGCAGTTCTTC

j_call: TRBJ1-6
clone_size: NA
d_call: NA
v_call: TRBV12-3/TRBV12-4
cdr3_aa: CASSSRSFNSPLHF
cdr3_nt: TGTGCCAGCAGTTCGCGGAGTTTTAATTCACCCCTCCACTTT

j_call: TRBJ2-3
clone_size: many
d_call: NA
v_call: TRBV12-3/TRBV12-4
cdr3_aa: CASQTRSTDTQYF
cdr3_nt: TGTGCCAGCCAGACCCGAAGCACAGATACGCAGTATTTT

j_call: TRBJ2-7
clone_size: NA
d_call: TRBD1
v_call: TRBV7-2
cdr3_aa: CASRRGQGAYEQYF
cdr3_nt: TGTGCCAGCAGGAGAGGACAGGGGGCTTACGAGCAGTACTTC

j_call: TRBJ2-7
clone_size: NA
d_call: NA
v_call: TRBV20-1
cdr3_aa: CSAHRDASYEQYF
cdr3_nt: TGCAGTGCTCACCGGGACGCAAGCTACGAGCAGTACTTC

j_call: TRBJ2-1
clone_size: few
d_call: TRBD2
v_call: TRBV20-1
cdr3_aa: CSARPWTSANEQFF
cdr3_nt: TGCAGTGCTAGACCTTGGACTAGCGCCAATGAGCAGTTCTTC

j_call: TRBJ2-6
clone_size: few
d_call: NA
v_call: TRBV5-4
cdr3_aa: CASSLEWGAVAGANVLTF
cdr3_nt: TGTGCCAGCAGCTTGGAATGGGGGGCGGTCGCGGGGGCCAACGTCCTGACTTTC

j_call: TRBJ2-3
clone_size: few
d_call: TRBD2
v_call: TRBV24-1
cdr3_aa: CATSEWTSGRISGDTQYF
cdr3_nt: TGTGCCACCAGTGAATGGACTAGCGGGAGAATTTCTGGAGATACGCAGTATTTT

j_call: TRBJ1-1
clone_size: many
d_call: NA
v_call: TRBV20-1
cdr3_aa: CSVRRGLRTNMNTEAFF
cdr3_nt: TGCAGTGTTAGAAGAGGACTCCGGACCAACATGAACACTGAAGCTTTCTTT